Listed below are T cell receptor beta chains from one sample, sequenced in a study of blood T cell repertoires in COVID-19. Here immunoSEQ multiplex PCR was the method, and the copy in TCRdb shows in-frame clones only, minus some. The table shows about 180,000 clones, with about 88% occurring only once. Sample: PBMCs or T cells enriched from blood (not recorded which). These receptors came from a woman aged 40 to 49 with acute COVID-19. CDR3s leave out the opening cysteine and the closing phenylalanine or tryptophan.

J | V | CDR3
TRBJ2-7 | TRBV14 | ASSSGSSYEQY
TRBJ1-1 | TRBV12-5 | ASGLVGRGLLRRGKNTEAF
TRBJ1-5 | TRBV24-1 | ATKGAVQPQH
TRBJ1-2 | TRBV29-1 | SVDRGGYGYT
TRBJ1-1 | TRBV2 | ASITDRGAGEAF
TRBJ2-2 | TRBV7-3 | ASSLFGSGELF
TRBJ1-5 | TRBV6-5 | ASSYPTDSNQPQH
TRBJ2-5 | TRBV2 | ASSSDPETQY
TRBJ1-5 | TRBV2 | ASNRPGQGGRQPQH
TRBJ1-4 | TRBV19 | ATAGTGVEKLF
TRBJ2-2 | TRBV5-6 | ASRGGTGDTGELF
TRBJ2-3 | TRBV4-1 | ASSQDPGGVLNTQY
TRBJ2-7 | TRBV19 | ASSIAWGPSYEQY
TRBJ2-5 | TRBV4-2 | ASSQGGSREGRETQY
TRBJ1-6 | TRBV2 | ASTVTYNSPLH
TRBJ1-6 | TRBV28 | ASSPSRTGSPLH
TRBJ2-7 | TRBV5-1 | ASRPRPPAGTGYYEQY
TRBJ1-5 | TRBV3-1/TRBV3-2 | ASSQGAGVRNQPQH
TRBJ2-1 | TRBV7-2 | ASSRTSGARGSNEQF
TRBJ1-2 | TRBV2 | ASSQDRADGYT
TRBJ1-5 | TRBV19 | ASSIGGQTGSGNQPQH
TRBJ1-5 | TRBV6-1 | ASSEAIRSLNQPQH
TRBJ1-2 | TRBV10-2 | ASRQRDRGWSGYT
TRBJ2-7 | TRBV3-1/TRBV3-2 | ASSGAQSSEQY
TRBJ1-5 | TRBV28 | ASSQTAHSNQPQH
TRBJ1-1 | TRBV5-4 | ASSLDRDVAF
TRBJ2-6 | TRBV30 | AWSRYRGNGANVLT
TRBJ2-2 | TRBV5-4 | ASSSGTAANTGELF
TRBJ1-2 | TRBV5-8 | ASSLPGYDYGYT
TRBJ2-5 | TRBV5-1 | ASSLVEQGRGETQY
TRBJ2-3 | TRBV6-5 | ASTLQGSRLDTQY
TRBJ2-3 | TRBV5-4 | ASSLGGTQY
TRBJ2-3 | TRBV7-3 | ASSSRGDTDTQY
TRBJ2-7 | TRBV11-2 | ASSLSRVAYEQY
TRBJ2-4 | TRBV7-9 | ASTRQDGNIQY
TRBJ1-6 | TRBV15 | ATSSLGQPNSPLH
TRBJ1-2 | TRBV4-1 | ASSQGTGQSYT
TRBJ2-3 | TRBV5-6 | ASSLSWDRGTDTQY
TRBJ1-1 | TRBV4-3 | ASSQEGGSLRSAF
TRBJ1-1 | TRBV5-4 | ASSLPGGRGTEAF
TRBJ1-4 | TRBV30 | AWSQTTRGGKLF